Sequencing of this T cell receptor (beta chain) was carried out in a study of OX40 agonist ivuxolimab in advanced cancers. This clone occurred a few times. Its antigen is undetermined. This table comes from immunoSEQ multiplex PCR, and its TCRdb copy is limited to in-frame clones, with some not included. The sample yields about 78,000 clones, approximately 80% seen once. This CDR3 contains 12 residues. The germline gives CDR1 SGHNT, CDR2 YENEEA. Trimming cost V 2 bases and J 11 bases, with 12 bases left between them. Findings and caveats of the study: What antigens the expanded peripheral T cells recognized was never established.

This chain joins TRBV11-3 and TRBJ1-1; possible D gene TRBD1, 5 bases. The sequencing here drew on CD4+ or CD8+ T cells sorted from blood, taken in a trial of the OX40 agonist ivuxolimab. This receptor was taken from an adult with an advanced solid tumor such as melanoma, head and neck, liver or kidney cancer. CDR3 in DNA: TGTGCCAGCAGCTTAAGCGGGGGGAAGGCTTTCTTT. This gives the protein CASSLSGGKAFF. Together with reference TRBV11-3 and TRBJ1-1, the CDR3 gives the full variable domain: EAGVVQSPRYKIIEKKQPVAFWCNPISGHNTLYWYLQNLGQGPELLIRYENEEAVDDSQLPKDRFSAERLKGVDSTLKIQPAELGDSAVYLCASSLSGGKAFFGQGTRLTVV.